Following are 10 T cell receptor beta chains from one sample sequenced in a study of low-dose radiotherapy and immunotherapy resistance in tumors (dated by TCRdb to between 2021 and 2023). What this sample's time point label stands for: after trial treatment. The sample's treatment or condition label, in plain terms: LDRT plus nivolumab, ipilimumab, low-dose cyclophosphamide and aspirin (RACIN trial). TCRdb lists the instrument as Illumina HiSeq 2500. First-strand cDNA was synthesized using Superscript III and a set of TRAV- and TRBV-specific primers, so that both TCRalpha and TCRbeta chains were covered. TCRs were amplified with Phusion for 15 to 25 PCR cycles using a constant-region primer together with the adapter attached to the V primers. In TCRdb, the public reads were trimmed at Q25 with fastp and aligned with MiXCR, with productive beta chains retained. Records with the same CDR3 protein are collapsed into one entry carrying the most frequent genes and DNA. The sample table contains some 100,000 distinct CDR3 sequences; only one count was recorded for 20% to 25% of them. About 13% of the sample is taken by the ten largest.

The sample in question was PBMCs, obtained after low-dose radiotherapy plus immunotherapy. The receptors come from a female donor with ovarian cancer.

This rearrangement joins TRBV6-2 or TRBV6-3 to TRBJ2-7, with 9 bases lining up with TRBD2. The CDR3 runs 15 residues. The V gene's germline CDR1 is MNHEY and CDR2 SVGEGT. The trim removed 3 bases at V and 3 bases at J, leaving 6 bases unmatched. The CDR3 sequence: CASSYFLAGSYEQYF. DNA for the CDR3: TGTGCCAGCAGTTATTTTCTAGCGGGAAGCTACGAGCAGTACTTC.

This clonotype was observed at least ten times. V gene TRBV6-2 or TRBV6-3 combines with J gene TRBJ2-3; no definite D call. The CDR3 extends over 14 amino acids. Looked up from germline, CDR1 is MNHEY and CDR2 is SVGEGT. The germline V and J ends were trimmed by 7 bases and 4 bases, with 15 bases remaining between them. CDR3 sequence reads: CASTPSIGPDTQYF. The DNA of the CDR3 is TGTGCCAGCACCCCGAGTATTGGACCAGATACGCAGTATTTT.

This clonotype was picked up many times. This CDR3 is CASSVALAGHYEQYF. DNA for the CDR3: TGTGCCAGCAGCGTAGCCCTAGCGGGCCACTACGAGCAGTACTTC. The chain employs TRBV9 and TRBJ2-7, with 8 nucleotides matching TRBD2. Germline V CDR1 and CDR2: SGDLS, YYNGEE. This CDR3 has 15 amino acids. The trim removed 0 bases at V and 3 bases at J, leaving 5 bases unmatched.

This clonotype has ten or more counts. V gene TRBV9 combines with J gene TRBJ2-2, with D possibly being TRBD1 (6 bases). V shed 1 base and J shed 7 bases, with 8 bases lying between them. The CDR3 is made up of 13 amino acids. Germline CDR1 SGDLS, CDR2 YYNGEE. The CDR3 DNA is TGTGCCAGCAGCGTAAGGGGGTTCGGGGAGCTGTTTTTT. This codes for CASSVRGFGELFF.

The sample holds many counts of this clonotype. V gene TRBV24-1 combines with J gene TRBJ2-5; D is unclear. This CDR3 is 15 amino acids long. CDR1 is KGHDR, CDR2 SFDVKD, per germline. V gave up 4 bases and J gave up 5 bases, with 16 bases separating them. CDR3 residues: CATSDSSSFTETQYF. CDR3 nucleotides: TGTGCCACCAGTGACTCCTCCTCCTTCACGGAGACCCAGTACTTC.

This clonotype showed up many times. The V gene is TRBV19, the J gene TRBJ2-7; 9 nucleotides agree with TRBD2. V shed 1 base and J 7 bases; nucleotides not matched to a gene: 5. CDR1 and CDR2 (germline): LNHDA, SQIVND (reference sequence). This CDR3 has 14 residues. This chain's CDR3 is CASSIGIAGVEQYF. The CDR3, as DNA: TGTGCCAGTAGTATAGGGATAGCGGGAGTTGAGCAGTACTTC.

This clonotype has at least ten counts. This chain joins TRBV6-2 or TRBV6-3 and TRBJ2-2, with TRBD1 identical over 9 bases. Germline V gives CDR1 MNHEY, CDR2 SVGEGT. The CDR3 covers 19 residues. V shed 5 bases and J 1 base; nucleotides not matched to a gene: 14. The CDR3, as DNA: TGTGCCAGCAGTGACCGGGACAGGGTGACCCTAATGAACACCGGGGAGCTGTTTTTT. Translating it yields CASSDRDRVTLMNTGELFF.

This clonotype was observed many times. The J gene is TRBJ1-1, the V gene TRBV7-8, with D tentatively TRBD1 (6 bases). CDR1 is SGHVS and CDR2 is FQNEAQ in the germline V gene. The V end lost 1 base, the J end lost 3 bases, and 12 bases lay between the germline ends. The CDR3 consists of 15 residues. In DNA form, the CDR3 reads TGTGCCAGCAGCTTAGACAGGGTAGGGGACACTGAAGCTTTCTTT. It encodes CASSLDRVGDTEAFF.

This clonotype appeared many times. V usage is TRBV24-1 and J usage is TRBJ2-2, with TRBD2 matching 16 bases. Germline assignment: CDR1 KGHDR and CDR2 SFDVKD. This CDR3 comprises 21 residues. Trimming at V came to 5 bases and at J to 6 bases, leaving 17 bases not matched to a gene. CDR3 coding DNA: TGTGCCACCAGTGCCGCGGGACTAGCGGGAGGGCCTTCAAGATTGGCCGGGGAGCTGTTTTTT. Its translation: CATSAAGLAGGPSRLAGELFF.

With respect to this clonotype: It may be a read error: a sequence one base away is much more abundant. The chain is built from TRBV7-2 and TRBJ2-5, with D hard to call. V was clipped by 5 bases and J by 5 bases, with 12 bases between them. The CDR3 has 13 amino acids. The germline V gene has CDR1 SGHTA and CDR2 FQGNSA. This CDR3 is CASSAQMHETQYF. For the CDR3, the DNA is TGTGCCAGCAGCGCCCAAATGCATGAGACCCAGTACTTC.